The 26 T cell receptor beta chains reported below all come from one sample, sequenced in a study of Graves' ophthalmopathy and Graves' hyperthyroidism. Using RNA transcripts, the TCR beta CDR3 regions were amplified. The first round was an RT-PCR with HTBI primers, and the second round was a multiplex PCR. TCRdb re-called the multiplex PCR reads with MiXCR, one entry per CDR3 protein. The sample yields 400,000 or so distinct CDR3 sequences, approximately 17% seen once. Source material: peripheral blood. Receptor source: an adult woman with stable Graves' hyperthyroidism.

With respect to this clonotype: Since a much larger clone is just one base distant, this may be a read error. Here the CDR3 reads CVSRQGVPHEQYF. The CDR3 nucleotides are TGTGTCAGCCGCCAGGGAGTTCCTCACGAGCAGTACTTC. The genes are TRBV27 and TRBJ2-7; D tentatively fits TRBD1 or TRBD2 (5 bases each). The length of the CDR3 is 13 residues. The germline CDR1 and CDR2 sequences are MNHEY and SMNVEV (reference sequence).

At least ten counts were recorded for this clonotype. This rearrangement joins TRBV6-2 or TRBV6-3 to TRBJ2-7; D is perhaps TRBD2 (6 bases). Germline assignment: CDR1 MNHEY and CDR2 SVGEGT. V shed 2 bases and J shed 4 bases, with 18 bases lying between them. The CDR3 length is 16 residues. The CDR3, as DNA: TGTGCCAGCAGTTACCCTCGGGGTAGCGGAGGATACGAGCAGTACTTC. Its protein product is CASSYPRGSGGYEQYF.

This clonotype has at least ten counts. The V gene is TRBV10-3, the J gene TRBJ1-2, with D hard to call. The V and J ends lost 0 bases and 2 bases respectively, with 10 bases between them. Germline CDR1 and CDR2: ENHRY and SYGVKD. The CDR3 length is 15 residues. CDR3 region: CAISESGGENYGYTF. The CDR3 DNA reads TGTGCCATCAGTGAGTCCGGCGGGGAAAACTATGGCTACACCTTC.

The genes are TRBV4-3 and TRBJ2-7; no clear D. Trimming shortened V by 0 bases and J by 2 bases, and 11 bases separated the two germline ends. Per germline, CDR1 LGHNA and CDR2 YSLEER. The CDR3 spans 15 residues. The CDR3 is CASSQDALGTYEQYF. The DNA for the CDR3 is TGCGCCAGCAGCCAAGATGCTCTGGGTACCTACGAGCAGTACTTC.

This clonotype was counted a single time. A much more abundant neighbour one base away suggests this may be a read error. The genes are TRBV27 and TRBJ2-7; D call uncertain. The CDR3 sequence is 13 residues long. CDR1 is MNHEY, CDR2 SMNVEV, per germline (reference sequence). Here the CDR3 reads CVSSYRASLEQYF. The DNA for the CDR3 is TGTGTCAGCAGCTACCGGGCATCCCTCGAGCAGTACTTC.

This clonotype was found many times. Just one base apart from a much larger clone, this may be a read error. The chain has TRBV28 and TRBJ2-2; the D gene is possibly TRBD2 (5 bases). Germline-derived CDR1 and CDR2 are MDHEN and SYDVKM. This CDR3 has 14 residues. CDR3 amino acids: CASTRDQAVGELLF. CDR3 DNA sequence: TGTGCCAGCACCCGAGACCAGGCGGTTGGGGAGCTGCTTTTT.

The J gene is TRBJ1-6, the V gene TRBV6-5; TRBD1 matches at 7 bases. CDR1 MNHEY and CDR2 SVGAGI come from the germline V gene. CDR3 length: 16 residues. V was clipped by 2 bases and J by 7 bases; unmatched bases: 8. Written as DNA, the CDR3 is TGTGCCAGCAGTTACCTTGGACAGGCTCGGAATTCACCCCTCCACTTT. Amino acids: CASSYLGQARNSPLHF.

This clonotype has only a few counts. Just one base apart from a much larger clone, this may be a read error. V gene TRBV7-2 combines with J gene TRBJ1-6, with 8 bases identical to TRBD1. Germline CDR1 and CDR2: SGHTA and FQGNSA. The CDR3 loop spans 13 amino acids. The V and J ends lost 5 bases and 15 bases, in that order; junction bases with no gene match: 9. CDR3 region: CASSPDRVPHLHF. CDR3 coding DNA: TGTGCCAGCAGCCCGGACAGGGTCCCACACCTCCACTTT.

Points on this clonotype: Being one base from a much bigger clone, this may be a read error. The J gene is TRBJ2-2, the V gene TRBV6-2 or TRBV6-3, with D possibly being TRBD1 (5 bases). The CDR3 length is 12 residues. The germline V gene encodes CDR1 MNHEY and CDR2 SVGEGT. Trimming shortened V by 6 bases and J by 6 bases, and 8 bases separated the two germline ends. As DNA, the CDR3 is TGTGCCAGCAGGCCAGGGTCCGGGGAGCTGTTTTTT. This encodes CASRPGSGELFF.

This clonotype was found many times. This sequence joins TRBV6-1 and TRBJ1-6; 7 bases are a match to TRBD1. Germline CDR1 reads MNHNS; CDR2 reads SASEGT. V gave up 2 bases and J gave up 9 bases; unmatched junction bases: 4. The CDR3 contains 14 residues. CDR3 sequence reads: CASSEISGGSPLHF. CDR3 sequence (DNA): TGTGCCAGCAGTGAAATCTCAGGGGGTTCACCCCTCCACTTT.

This clonotype has ten or more counts. The V gene is TRBV27, the J gene TRBJ1-5, with D perhaps TRBD1 (5 bases). CDR1 is MNHEY and CDR2 is SMNVEV in the germline V gene (reference sequence). The length of the CDR3 is 13 residues. The ends were cut back, 8 bases at V and 1 base at J, with 9 bases in the middle. The CDR3 is CASGGASNQPQHF. The CDR3 DNA sequence: TGTGCCAGCGGAGGGGCGAGCAATCAGCCCCAGCATTTT.

This clonotype was counted at least ten times. V and J are TRBV20-1 and TRBJ2-7; 10 positions agree with TRBD2. Germline CDR1 is DFQATT and CDR2 is SNEGSKA (reference sequence). The CDR3 runs to 14 residues. V shed 2 bases and J 3 bases; nucleotides not matched to a gene: 4. For the CDR3, the DNA is TGCAGTGCTAGACCGACTAGCGGGTTCTACGAGCAGTACTTC. Its protein is CSARPTSGFYEQYF.

This clonotype was counted at least ten times. This chain uses TRBV5-6 with TRBJ2-7; 8 bases are shared with TRBD2. Germline V gene data show CDR1 as SGHDT and CDR2 as YYEEEE. The CDR3 runs 15 residues. The junction had 6 bases not matched to a gene; V was cut back by 0 bases and J by 4 bases. The CDR3 DNA sequence: TGTGCCAGCAGCTTGGGCGGGAGGAAGAAATACGAGCAGTACTTC. The encoded protein is CASSLGGRKKYEQYF.

This clonotype was seen many times. V and J are TRBV12-3 or TRBV12-4 and TRBJ2-7, with D perhaps given as TRBD1 or TRBD2 (5 bases each). The CDR3 covers 14 residues. The V gene lost 6 bases and the J gene lost 2 bases, with 14 bases spanning the gap. The CDR3 DNA is TGTGCCAGCAGCACAGACTACAGGACCTACGAGCAGTACTTC. Translation: CASSTDYRTYEQYF.

This clonotype was counted at least ten times. J is TRBJ2-5 and V is TRBV19; D uncertain. The CDR3 has 16 residues. CDR1 LNHDA and CDR2 SQIVND come from the germline V gene (reference sequence). V was shortened by 3 bases and J by 4 bases, with 18 bases between the two germline ends. The DNA of the CDR3 is TGTGCCAGTAGTATTGTCCGGCACTCCGGGCGAGAGACCCAGTACTTC. It yields the protein CASSIVRHSGRETQYF.

The chain couples TRBV20-1 to TRBJ2-7; TRBD2 agrees at 11 bases. The CDR3 contains 15 residues. The junction had 6 bases not matched to a gene; V was cut back by 5 bases and J by 0 bases. Germline CDR1 and CDR2: DFQATT and SNEGSKA (reference sequence). CDR3 protein: CSASGTSGHSYEQYF. CDR3 nucleotide sequence: TGCAGTGCTTCCGGGACTAGCGGACACTCCTACGAGCAGTACTTC.

This clonotype was found many times. The chain couples TRBV6-1 to TRBJ2-6, with unresolved D. V was cut by 6 bases and J by 0 bases, with 9 bases left in between. Germline-derived CDR1 and CDR2 are MNHNS and SASEGT. The length of the CDR3 is 15 residues. The CDR3 sequence is CASSKGSSGANVLTF. CDR3 bases: TGTGCCAGCAGCAAGGGCAGCTCTGGGGCCAACGTCCTGACTTTC.

At least ten counts were recorded for this clonotype. A much larger clone is a single base away; this may be a read error. The chain carries TRBV6-1 and TRBJ2-5; D unresolved. This CDR3 contains 13 residues. Germline CDR1 is MNHNS and CDR2 is SASEGT. V lost 6 bases to trimming and J lost 1 base, with 9 bases between them. CDR3 in DNA: TGTGCCAGCAGGACTTCGTGCCAAGAGACCCAGTACTTC. Translation: CASRTSCQETQYF.

The V gene is TRBV4-1, the J gene TRBJ1-2; D possibly corresponds to TRBD1 (5 bases). With 0 bases removed from V and 4 bases from J, the gap between germline ends came to 24 bases. This CDR3 comprises 19 residues. CDR1 MGHRA and CDR2 YSYEKL come from the germline V gene. The CDR3 is CASSQDSDYRGGRVYGYTF. The CDR3 DNA sequence: TGCGCCAGCAGCCAAGATTCGGACTACCGCGGGGGTAGGGTCTATGGCTACACCTTC.

This clonotype was observed a few times. Possible read error: a much larger clone is one base away. The chain carries TRBV27 and TRBJ1-6; D is ambiguous. Germline V gene lookup returns CDR1 MNHEY and CDR2 SMNVEV (reference sequence). This CDR3 contains 14 residues. The CDR3 DNA is TGTGCCAGCAGACTCGGGGATTTTAATTCACACCTCCACTTT. This codes for CASRLGDFNSHLHF.

There are many counts of this clonotype. This chain connects TRBV7-2 to TRBJ1-2; D gene uncertain. V gave up 1 base and J gave up 0 bases, with 3 bases separating them. CDR1 is SGHTA, CDR2 FQGNSA, per germline. This CDR3 is 13 amino acids long. CDR3 residues: CASSLVTNYGYTF. The CDR3 nucleotides read TGTGCCAGCAGCTTAGTTACTAACTATGGCTACACCTTC.

This clonotype was seen ten or more times. The chain recombines TRBV6-1 with TRBJ2-7, with 8 bases fitting TRBD1. Losses at the gene ends were 4 bases for V and 3 bases for J; bases not matched to a gene: 8. Germline CDR1 is MNHNS and CDR2 is SASEGT. The CDR3 is made up of 15 amino acids. The CDR3 DNA follows: TGTGCCAGCAGTGTGGACAGGGCTACCCTCTACGAGCAGTACTTC. Translated, it gives CASSVDRATLYEQYF.

This clonotype occurred many times. V usage is TRBV6-2 or TRBV6-3 and J usage is TRBJ2-7, with D possibly TRBD2 on 6 matching bases. The germline V gene has CDR1 MNHEY and CDR2 SVGEGT. V was clipped by 8 bases and J by 9 bases, with 26 bases between them. The CDR3 sequence is 15 residues long. The CDR3 region is CASATAGTASWWQYF. The CDR3 nucleotides read TGTGCCAGCGCCACCGCCGGGACTGCCTCCTGGTGGCAGTACTTC.

This clonotype was observed at least ten times. The chain recombines TRBV7-2 with TRBJ2-7; no definite D call. This CDR3 contains 14 residues. V lost 2 bases and J lost 3, with 11 bases in between. CDR1 and CDR2 from the germline V gene are SGHTA and FQGNSA. CDR3 sequence (DNA): TGTGCCAGCAGCTTAAGCCGTGACTTCTACGAGCAGTACTTC. Protein product: CASSLSRDFYEQYF.

This clonotype showed up many times. The CDR3 DNA reads as TGTGCCAGCAGCTTCGGATCGGCCTACGAGCAGTACTTC. Translating gives CASSFGSAYEQYF. This chain connects TRBV11-2 to TRBJ2-7; D is uncertain. This CDR3 comprises 13 residues. Per the germline V gene, CDR1 is SGHAT and CDR2 is FQNNGV. Trimming removed 3 bases at V and 2 bases at J, with 8 bases between.

This clonotype turned up a few times. V and J are TRBV5-1 and TRBJ2-2; TRBD1 agrees at 7 bases. The CDR3 contains 14 residues. Germline CDR1 and CDR2: SGHRS and YFSETQ. Losses at the gene ends were 6 bases for V and 7 bases for J; bases not matched to a gene: 9. This CDR3 reads CASKLETGIGELFF. As DNA, the CDR3 is TGCGCCAGCAAGTTGGAGACAGGGATCGGGGAGCTGTTTTTT.